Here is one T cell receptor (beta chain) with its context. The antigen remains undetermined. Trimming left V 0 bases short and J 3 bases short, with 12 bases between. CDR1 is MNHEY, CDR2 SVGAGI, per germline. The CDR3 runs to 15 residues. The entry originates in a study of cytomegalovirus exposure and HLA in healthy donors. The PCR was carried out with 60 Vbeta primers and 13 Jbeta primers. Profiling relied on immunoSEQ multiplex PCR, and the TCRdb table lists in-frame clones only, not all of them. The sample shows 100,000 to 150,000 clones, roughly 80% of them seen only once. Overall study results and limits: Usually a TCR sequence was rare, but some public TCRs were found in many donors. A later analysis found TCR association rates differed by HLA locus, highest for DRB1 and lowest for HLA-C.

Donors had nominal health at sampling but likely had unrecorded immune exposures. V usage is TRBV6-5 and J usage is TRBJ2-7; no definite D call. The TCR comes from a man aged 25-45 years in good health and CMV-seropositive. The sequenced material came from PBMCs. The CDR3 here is CASSYSTGPDYEQYF. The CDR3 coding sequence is TGTGCCAGCAGTTACTCGACGGGTCCGGACTACGAGCAGTACTTC.